Listed here are 24 T cell receptor beta chains from one sample, sequenced in a study of blood T cell repertoires in COVID-19. Sequencing used immunoSEQ multiplex PCR; TCRdb keeps in-frame clones, though not all of them. This table holds fewer than 400,000 clones, approximately 81% found once. Sequencing used PBMCs or T cells enriched from blood (not recorded which). These receptors were obtained from a woman aged 25 to 39 who had been exposed to COVID-19.

The chain recombines TRBV5-6 with TRBJ1-2, with 9 bases identical to TRBD1. V was pared by 4 bases and J by 7 bases, with 5 bases of the junction left unmatched. The V gene's germline CDR1 is SGHDT and CDR2 YYEEEE. The CDR3 loop spans 13 amino acids. The CDR3 sequence: CASSPDRGAGYTF. In DNA form, the CDR3 reads TGTGCCAGCAGCCCGGACAGGGGAGCTGGCTACACCTTC.

The chain employs TRBV6-5 and TRBJ2-1; TRBD2 might be the D (6 bases). Germline CDR1 MNHEY, CDR2 SVGAGI. V lost 7 bases and J 7 bases, leaving 20 bases between the germline ends. There are 15 residues in the CDR3. The CDR3 loop is CASTTVGGERNEQFF. The CDR3, as DNA: TGTGCCAGCACCACCGTCGGGGGAGAAAGGAATGAGCAGTTCTTC.

The chain links TRBV6-5 to TRBJ2-1, with 10 nucleotides matching TRBD2. The CDR3 covers 14 residues. In germline, CDR1 is MNHEY, CDR2 SVGAGI. J was trimmed by 7 bases and V by 3 bases; bases with no gene match: 3. The CDR3 is CASSYGLAANEQFF. The CDR3, as DNA: TGTGCCAGCAGTTATGGACTAGCGGCAAATGAGCAGTTCTTC.

This chain uses TRBV2 with TRBJ2-3; 10 nucleotides line up with TRBD2. V shed 8 bases and J 6 bases; nucleotides not matched to a gene: 5. This CDR3 is 13 amino acids long. Germline lookup yields CDR1 SNHLY and CDR2 FYNNEI. The CDR3 reads CASLAGVRDTQYF. CDR3 DNA sequence: TGTGCCAGCCTAGCGGGAGTCAGGGATACGCAGTATTTT.

The V and J genes are TRBV23-1 and TRBJ2-7; 8 bases are a match to TRBD1. TRBV23-1 belongs to the ORF category, with a function that is uncertain. V was clipped by 3 bases and J by 2 bases; unmatched bases: 3. This CDR3 has 14 amino acids. Written as DNA, the CDR3 is TGCGCCAGCAGTCAGGAGGACAGGGCCTACGAGCAGTACTTC. Residues: CASSQEDRAYEQYF.

The chain links TRBV7-3 to TRBJ2-1; maybe TRBD1 (6 bases). V gave up 0 bases and J gave up 9 bases, with 9 bases separating them. The CDR3 runs to 13 residues. The germline V gene has CDR1 SGHTA and CDR2 FQGTGA. CDR3 nucleotide sequence: TGTGCCAGCAGCTTAACTCAGGGGAGTGAGCAGTTCTTC. This sequence encodes CASSLTQGSEQFF.

V gene TRBV7-3 combines with J gene TRBJ1-2, with 7 bases identical to TRBD1. The germline V gene has CDR1 SGHTA and CDR2 FQGTGA. This CDR3 is 13 amino acids long. The junction had 8 bases not matched to a gene; V was cut back by 5 bases and J by 8 bases. The DNA of the CDR3 is TGTGCCAGCAGCCGGACAGGCTTGGAGGGCTACACCTTC. This sequence encodes CASSRTGLEGYTF.

The CDR3 spells CASATDAYEQYF. For the CDR3, the DNA is TGTGCCAGTGCCACAGATGCCTACGAGCAGTACTTC. The chain recombines TRBV19 with TRBJ2-7; D is unclear. The V and J ends lost 8 bases and 2 bases respectively, with 10 bases between them. Per germline, CDR1 LNHDA and CDR2 SQIVND (reference sequence). CDR3 length: 12 residues.

The chain recombines TRBV6-5 with TRBJ1-6; TRBD1 agrees at 10 bases. Trimming removed 2 bases from V and 10 bases from J; junction bases left unmatched: 8. Germline V gives CDR1 MNHEY, CDR2 SVGAGI. The CDR3 runs to 16 residues. In DNA form, the CDR3 reads TGTGCCAGCAGTTACAAAGGACAGGGGGTCGGATCACCCCTCCACTTT. This sequence encodes CASSYKGQGVGSPLHF.

The V gene is TRBV9, the J gene TRBJ2-1; 8 nucleotides agree with TRBD2. The CDR3 loop spans 13 amino acids. Per germline, CDR1 SGDLS and CDR2 YYNGEE. Trimming took 8 bases from V and 5 from J; bases not matched to a gene: 6. The CDR3 loop is CASGTRHDNEQFF. The CDR3 DNA reads as TGTGCCAGTGGGACTAGGCACGACAATGAGCAGTTCTTC.

This chain links TRBV2 with TRBJ1-4; possibly TRBD1 for D (5 bases). This CDR3 region has 16 residues. V shed 3 bases and J shed 0 bases, with 11 bases lying between them. The germline gives CDR1 SNHLY, CDR2 FYNNEI. CDR3 protein: CASSDWGGATNEKLFF. DNA for the CDR3: TGTGCCAGCAGTGATTGGGGGGGTGCAACTAATGAAAAACTGTTTTTT.

The chain joins TRBV7-9 to TRBJ2-7; D gene uncertain. V was pared by 7 bases and J by 0 bases, with 10 bases between. There are 13 residues in the CDR3. In germline, CDR1 is SEHNR, CDR2 FQNEAQ (reference sequence). The CDR3 sequence: CASTPLSSYEQYF. The CDR3 DNA is TGTGCCAGCACCCCTTTGAGCTCCTACGAGCAGTACTTC. The full variable domain, rest sourced from reference TRBV7-9 and TRBJ2-7, is DTGVSQNPRHKITKRGQNVTFRCDPISEHNRLYWYRQTLGQGPEFLTYFQNEAQLEKSRLLSDRFSAERPKGSFSTLEIQRTEQGDSAMYLCASTPLSSYEQYFGPGTRLTVT.

The chain carries TRBV6-5 and TRBJ1-2, with TRBD1 identical over 7 bases. The CDR3 totals 15 residues. The V gene end was trimmed by 4 bases and the J gene end by 0 bases; junction bases not matched to a gene: 5. CDR1 is MNHEY, CDR2 SVGAGI, per germline. CDR3 nucleotides: TGTGCCAGCAGTTTTAGACAGGGAGCTAACTATGGCTACACCTTC. The encoded protein is CASSFRQGANYGYTF.

The chain has TRBV5-4 and TRBJ1-2; D gene uncertain. This CDR3 is 14 amino acids long. The V end was cut by 1 base, the J end by 8 bases, with 15 bases between. Germline V gene sequence: CDR1 SGHNT, CDR2 YYREEE (reference sequence). CDR3 sequence reads: CASSLSGPRRGYTF. Written as DNA, the CDR3 is TGTGCCAGCAGCTTGTCAGGCCCCCGGAGGGGCTACACCTTC. Full variable domain (remainder filled in from reference TRBV5-4 and TRBJ1-2): ETGVTQSPTHLIKTRGQQVTLRCSSQSGHNTVSWYQQALGQGPQFIFQYYREEENGRGNFPPRFSGLQFPNYSSELNVNALELDDSALYLCASSLSGPRRGYTFGSGTRLTVV.

V and J are TRBV5-5 and TRBJ1-1; D is unresolved. This CDR3 is 12 amino acids long. V was clipped by 2 bases and J by 7 bases, with 9 bases between them. Germline V gene data show CDR1 as SGHKS and CDR2 as YYEKEE (reference sequence). In DNA, the CDR3 is TGTGCCAGCAGCTTTTACGGGGTTGAAGCTTTCTTT. It specifies CASSFYGVEAFF.

This chain uses TRBV2 with TRBJ1-1; D is possibly TRBD1 (5 bases). The germline CDR1 and CDR2 sequences are SNHLY and FYNNEI. V was trimmed by 4 bases and J by 4 bases, leaving 13 bases between them. The CDR3 is 14 residues long. CDR3 in amino acids: CASSVGGSGTEAFF. The CDR3 nucleotides read TGTGCCAGCAGTGTTGGGGGGTCGGGCACTGAAGCTTTCTTT.

This chain uses TRBV6-5 with TRBJ2-7, with D hard to call. CDR3 length: 13 residues. The germline gives CDR1 MNHEY, CDR2 SVGAGI. V was trimmed by 3 bases and J by 4 bases, leaving 10 bases between them. CDR3 nucleotide sequence: TGTGCCAGCAGTTATGGGCCGAAGTACGAGCAGTACTTC. As protein: CASSYGPKYEQYF.

V and J are TRBV18 and TRBJ2-2; TRBD1 agrees at 7 bases. V lost 3 bases and J lost 5; bases outside the gene matches: 6. Germline assignment: CDR1 KGHSH and CDR2 LQKENI. The CDR3 is made up of 15 amino acids. The CDR3 DNA reads TGTGCCAGCTCACCGGGGACAGTGGGAACCGGGGAGCTGTTTTTT. It specifies CASSPGTVGTGELFF.

For the CDR3, the DNA is TGTGCCTGGACAGGCTCCACAGATACGCAGTATTTT. Protein product: CAWTGSTDTQYF. The chain is built from TRBV30 and TRBJ2-3; D unresolved. Germline V CDR1 and CDR2: GTSNPN, SVGIG (reference sequence). This CDR3 has 12 amino acids. V was pared by 4 bases and J by 2 bases, with 7 bases between.

The chain combines TRBV5-1 with TRBJ2-7; 9 nucleotides match TRBD2. V dropped 4 bases and J dropped 3; count of bases not matched to a gene: 5. The CDR3 totals 14 residues. CDR1 is SGHRS and CDR2 is YFSETQ in the germline V gene. CDR3 loop: CASSRTSELYEQYF. The CDR3 DNA reads as TGCGCCAGCAGCAGGACTAGCGAACTCTACGAGCAGTACTTC.

The chain recombines TRBV27 with TRBJ2-1; no clear D gene. The germline V gene has CDR1 MNHEY and CDR2 SMNVEV (reference sequence). Trimming shortened V by 4 bases and J by 0 bases, and 13 bases separated the two germline ends. The CDR3 runs to 16 residues. DNA of the CDR3: TGTGCCAGCAGTTACTTTCTGGCGGTCTCCTACAATGAGCAGTTCTTC. Amino acid sequence: CASSYFLAVSYNEQFF.

This clone appeared a few times. The chain joins TRBV27 to TRBJ1-5; 9 nucleotides agree with TRBD1. CDR1 is MNHEY and CDR2 is SMNVEV in the germline V gene (reference sequence). The CDR3 is made up of 14 amino acids. The junction had 1 base not matched to a gene; V was cut back by 6 bases and J by 1 base. The CDR3 region has the DNA TGTGCCAGCAGAGGGACAGGGAGCAATCAGCCCCAGCATTTT. Translating it yields CASRGTGSNQPQHF.

The J gene is TRBJ2-2, the V gene TRBV27, with TRBD2 matching 7 bases. The CDR3 extends over 17 amino acids. The junction had 8 bases not matched to a gene; V was cut back by 2 bases and J by 2 bases. In germline, CDR1 is MNHEY, CDR2 SMNVEV (reference sequence). CDR3: CASSLSGTSFNTGELFF. The CDR3 region has the DNA TGTGCCAGCAGTTTAAGCGGGACTTCATTTAACACCGGGGAGCTGTTTTTT.

This chain links TRBV6-5 with TRBJ1-3; 7 nucleotides agree with TRBD1. Per germline, CDR1 MNHEY and CDR2 SVGAGI. This CDR3 has 15 amino acids. V shed 2 bases and J 4 bases; nucleotides not matched to a gene: 5. The CDR3 DNA is TGTGCCAGCAGTTACGGCCAGGGGGGAGGAAACACCATATATTTT. Translation gives CASSYGQGGGNTIYF.